Listed below are T cell receptor beta chains from one sample, sequenced in a study of blood T cell repertoires in COVID-19. Only in-frame clones appear in the TCRdb table, and some are missing; sequencing was by immunoSEQ multiplex PCR. The sample includes roughly 190,000 clones, 70% to 90% of them seen just once. The material sequenced was peripheral blood. The receptors shown here come from a woman aged 70-85 years with active or convalescent COVID-19. Each CDR3 is given with its conserved first and last residue. Each record gives: V gene, D gene, clone size, J gene, CDR3 protein, CDR3 DNA. A D gene is named only where the DNA matches it firmly. Where a row states a size, it is once, few, many or the class of an expanded clone; other rows omit it.

V: TRBV9; D: .; size: once; J: TRBJ2-1; CDR3: CASGLLADNEQFF; DNA: TGTGCCAGCGGTTTATTAGCGGACAATGAGCAGTTCTTC
V: TRBV30; D: TRBD2; size: .; J: TRBJ2-3; CDR3: CAWSEAGGPSSTDTQYF; DNA: TGTGCCTGGAGTGAGGCGGGAGGGCCTTCTAGCACAGATACGCAGTATTTT
V: TRBV7-9; D: .; size: .; J: TRBJ1-6; CDR3: CASSADSRPLHF; DNA: TGTGCCAGCAGCGCAGACAGCCGTCCCCTCCACTTT
V: TRBV5-6; D: TRBD1; size: .; J: TRBJ2-7; CDR3: CASSSRGLIYEQYF; DNA: TGTGCCAGCAGCTCCAGGGGGCTTATCTACGAGCAGTACTTC
V: TRBV11-3; D: TRBD2; size: .; J: TRBJ2-1; CDR3: CASSLASGIGNEQFF; DNA: TGTGCCAGCAGCTTAGCTAGCGGGATAGGCAATGAGCAGTTCTTC
V: TRBV7-5; D: .; size: .; J: TRBJ1-1; CDR3: CVRSKACAGTGGRMNTEAFF; DNA: TGTGTCAGAAGCAAGGCCTGCGCGGGGACAGGGGGGCGGATGAACACTGAAGCTTTCTTT
V: TRBV27; D: TRBD2; size: .; J: TRBJ2-3; CDR3: CASRGSGTSGSTDTQYF; DNA: TGTGCCAGCAGGGGATCCGGGACTAGCGGTAGCACAGATACGCAGTATTTT
V: TRBV5-4; D: TRBD2; size: .; J: TRBJ2-3; CDR3: CASSSRGGMDTQYF; DNA: TGTGCCAGCAGCTCCCGGGGGGGAATGGATACGCAGTATTTT
V: TRBV7-9; D: .; size: .; J: TRBJ2-6; CDR3: CASSAGQAPSSGANVLTF; DNA: TGTGCCAGCAGCGCCGGACAAGCTCCCTCCTCTGGGGCCAACGTCCTGACTTTC
V: TRBV13; D: TRBD2; size: .; J: TRBJ2-5; CDR3: CASSRGPREGRETQYF; DNA: TGTGCCAGCAGCCGTGGACCGCGGGAGGGTCGGGAGACCCAGTACTTC
V: TRBV6-6; D: .; size: .; J: TRBJ1-2; CDR3: CASSPQGNYGYTF; DNA: TGTGCCAGCAGCCCCCAGGGGAACTATGGCTACACCTTC
V: TRBV5-1; D: .; size: few; J: TRBJ2-2; CDR3: CASSLFGEPGTGELFF; DNA: TGCGCCAGCAGCTTGTTCGGGGAGCCGGGCACCGGGGAGCTGTTTTTT
V: TRBV7-9; D: TRBD1; size: few; J: TRBJ1-5; CDR3: CASSLSGQINQPQHF; DNA: TGTGCCAGCAGCTTATCGGGACAGATCAATCAGCCCCAGCATTTT
V: TRBV11-2; D: .; size: .; J: TRBJ2-2; CDR3: CASSLDRTTGELFF; DNA: TGTGCCAGCAGCTTAGATAGGACAACCGGGGAGCTGTTTTTT
V: TRBV18; D: .; size: .; J: TRBJ1-6; CDR3: CASSKTDSGGSNSPLHF; DNA: TGTGCCAGCTCGAAGACGGATTCTGGGGGGTCCAATTCACCCCTCCACTTT
V: TRBV29-1; D: TRBD2; size: .; J: TRBJ2-5; CDR3: CSLKGTTEETQYF; DNA: TGCAGCCTTAAAGGGACTACTGAAGAGACCCAGTACTTC